The clone carrying this TCR beta chain has only a few counts. Its antigen remains unknown. This record belongs to a study of regulatory T cells in long-lasting Graves disease. As for time point: newly diagnosed GD, antithyroid drugs for less than 3 months. PBMCs were the source of the RNA used for TCR sequencing. Investigators report Graves' disease was diagnosed under American Thyroid Association guidelines. The germline V gene has CDR1 SGHDN and CDR2 FVKESK. The V gene lost 2 bases and the J gene lost 0 bases, with 14 bases spanning the gap. This CDR3 comprises 17 residues. iRepertoire HTBI primers and Arm-PCR of CDR3 regions built TCR beta libraries. TCRdb independently ran MiXCR on the multiplex PCR reads; one entry per CDR3 protein. This table holds about 460,000 distinct CDR3 sequences, 14% found once. Study-level results: Whereas new patients shared about a thousand public clonotypes, persistent patients shared more, at 2,500 to 3,500.

This same sample was also taken into another study, of T cells in Graves' hyperthyroidism and ophthalmopathy. Turning to that study: The model predicted ophthalmopathy a median roughly 6.5 months before onset.

The sequencing used peripheral blood mononuclear cells (PBMCs), collected at new diagnosis, from a patient treated with antithyroid drugs. V is TRBV14 and J is TRBJ2-1; the D call may be TRBD1 or TRBD2 (6 bases each). The source of this sequence is a woman aged 50 to 65 with Graves disease. The CDR3 loop is CASSQLWGASSYNEQFF. The CDR3 DNA reads as TGTGCCAGCAGCCAATTGTGGGGGGCAAGCTCCTACAATGAGCAGTTCTTC.